This T cell receptor beta chain came from a study of read filtering for tumor transcriptome and immune sequencing (dated by TCRdb to 2019 to 2021). For context, the study as a whole: The cohort consisted of roughly 18 male and under 15 female patients, with a mean age of about 66 years and an age range of roughly 45 to 90. By revised international staging, about 8 patients were R-ISS I, about 15 were R-ISS II and more than five were R-ISS III. Whole-transcriptome libraries were prepared with the TruSeq RNA Access Library Prep Kit after DNase treatment. As a main aim, a read-filtering strategy for immune repertoire data was addressed, with the specific question being whether clonotypes supported by a single read should be removed. TCR-region mapped reads per sample ranged from about 4.05 to 11 million with IR-seq versus only roughly 80 to 1273 with RNA-seq. Using the same bone marrow samples, the study compared TCR repertoires obtained by targeted immune repertoire sequencing with those obtained by bulk whole-transcriptome sequencing.

Here is what the overall study found, with its caveats: Single-read clonotypes made up 80% to 85% of clonotypes but about 3.2% of total reads in IR-seq, and roughly 75% of clonotypes and 35% to 50% of reads in RNA-seq. Compared with RNA-seq, IR-seq captured clonotypes at much greater depth and more reliably, and a smaller IR-seq throughput was enough to identify most of the shared clonotypes. Removing single-read clonotypes increased the correlation between IR-seq and RNA-seq shared clonotype proportions. The sorted CD138-negative fraction was not purified T cells but a mixed bone marrow immune population.

TCR libraries were constructed from 400 ng RNA using the Immunoverse kit, and molecular barcoded adaptors covering alpha/delta and beta/gamma chains were employed. The same RNA used for transcriptome sequencing was used for TCR library preparation. Sequencing of TCR libraries was carried out on an Illumina HiSeq 4000 with 2 x 150 cycles. On the authors' methods: With MiXCR, TCR reads were aligned to human V, D, J and C references and assembled into CDR3 clonotypes, with quality filtering and error correction included. The tcR package in R was used for analysis of clonotype counts and gene usage diversity. Raw mapping reads were checked after the RNA-seq reads had been mapped by STAR aligner version 2.5.3a onto the human GRCh37 genome. To test how sequencing depth affected the clonotypes detected, IR-seq fastq files were randomly downsampled with Seqtk 1.3. The public reads were reprocessed in TCRdb via fastp at Q25 and MiXCR, keeping in-frame beta chains. Rows merge per CDR3 protein into single entries with the most common DNA and genes. V and J calls and clone size were set by TCRdb, not the authors. The sample has 93,000 or so distinct CDR3 sequences on record, around a fifth of them singletons. The top ten hold approximately 10% of the sample.

This clonotype appeared a few times. What antigen it recognizes has not been identified. No base quality values were provided; no much bigger clone lies one nucleotide off. Each patient had bone marrow sampled at the time of active disease. Ficoll-Hypaque density gradient centrifugation was used to isolate the bone marrow mononuclear cells. Myeloma plasma cells were removed and CD138-negative cells were collected by negative selection after labeling with CD138 magnetic microbeads on a MACS separator. Flow cytometry with CD138 antibodies on an Attune NxT was used to check how pure the isolated cells were. Total RNA was extracted with TRIzol reagent and quantified with a NanoDrop spectrophotometer. For each patient, paired RNA-seq and IR-seq were run on the CD138-negative bone marrow sample from that patient. The TCR comes from a donor at least 40 years old with multiple myeloma. Specimen: a population of CD138-negative cells sorted from bone marrow. According to the study, the label for this sample's cell subset or site signals: bone marrow mononuclear cells depleted of CD138+ plasma/myeloma cells by negative magnetic selection.

The DNA sequence is given as TGCGCCAGCAGCCAAGTGGACACCGCCACAGATACGCAGTATTTT. Its translation reads: CASSQVDTATDTQYF. Recombination connected TRBV4-1 to TRBJ2-3; the D gene is possibly TRBD1, with 5 bases matching. CDR3 length: 15 amino acids, cysteine to phenylalanine. Of all the DNA, just the CDR3 is kept, 45 bases in frame from base 1. A distance of 10 bases separates the germline ends of V and J, which lose 1 base and 2 bases respectively. CDR1 MGHRA and CDR2 YSYEKL are derived from the germline V gene.